The 32 T cell receptor beta chains given below trace back to one sample, sequenced in a study of cytomegalovirus exposure and HLA in healthy donors. Primers included in the PCR were 60 Vbeta and 13 Jbeta primers. This table comes from immunoSEQ multiplex PCR, and its TCRdb copy is limited to in-frame clones, with some not included. Of tens of thousands of clones in the sample, 73% are singletons; the top ten hold 5.4%. What was sequenced was PBMCs. The receptors stem from a man aged 50 or older in good health and CMV-seronegative.

The chain has TRBV19 and TRBJ1-2, with a tentative D call TRBD1 (6 bases). CDR1 and CDR2 (germline): LNHDA, SQIVND (reference sequence). Trimming cost V 6 bases and J 7 bases, with 18 bases left between them. The length of the CDR3 is 14 residues. In DNA, the CDR3 is TGTGCCAGTAGCCCTGACAGGCGTTCTCGTGGCTACACCTTC. Translated: CASSPDRRSRGYTF.

This rearrangement joins TRBV27 to TRBJ2-3, with 8 bases identical to TRBD1. V gave up 10 bases and J gave up 0 bases; unmatched junction bases: 9. The CDR3 sequence is 15 residues long. CDR1 MNHEY and CDR2 SMNVEV come from the germline V gene (reference sequence). The CDR3, as DNA: TGTGCCACCTACAGACAGGGGCGAAGCACAGATACGCAGTATTTT. Translation gives CATYRQGRSTDTQYF.

V and J are TRBV7-9 and TRBJ2-5; 8 bases match TRBD1. The CDR3 totals 16 residues. Looked up from germline, CDR1 is SEHNR and CDR2 is FQNEAQ (reference sequence). The V and J ends lost 2 bases and 4 bases, in that order; junction bases with no gene match: 9. The CDR3 DNA sequence: TGTGCCAGCAGCTTATGGATGACAGGGGCGGGAGAGACCCAGTACTTC. It specifies CASSLWMTGAGETQYF.

This clone has more than one count but fewer than ten. The chain is built from TRBV6-5 and TRBJ1-5; perhaps TRBD1 as D (6 bases). Germline lookup yields CDR1 MNHEY and CDR2 SVGAGI. Trimming left V 7 bases short and J 4 bases short, with 14 bases between. The CDR3 length is 14 residues. CDR3 sequence reads: CASTGQPFNQPQHF. CDR3 DNA sequence: TGTGCCAGCACCGGACAGCCTTTTAATCAGCCCCAGCATTTT.

The CDR3 region is CASSRDTTSGNTIYF. The CDR3 DNA follows: TGTGCCAGCAGCAGGGACACGACCTCTGGAAACACCATATATTTT. The chain employs TRBV5-6 and TRBJ1-3, with D possibly matching TRBD1 (6 bases). Germline assignment: CDR1 SGHDT and CDR2 YYEEEE. Trimming stripped 4 bases from V and 0 bases from J, with 11 bases between. This CDR3 is 15 amino acids long.

The chain has TRBV6-5 and TRBJ1-1; D is perhaps TRBD1 (6 bases). Germline CDR1 reads MNHEY; CDR2 reads SVGAGI. V was trimmed by 6 bases and J by 1 base, leaving 15 bases between them. The CDR3 is made up of 15 amino acids. The chain's CDR3 is CASRADSASNTEAFF. The DNA of the CDR3 is TGTGCCAGCAGGGCGGACAGTGCTTCGAACACTGAAGCTTTCTTT.

The chain combines TRBV7-8 with TRBJ1-5; 10 bases are a match to TRBD1. The CDR3 extends over 16 amino acids. J lost 7 bases, V lost 5 bases, and 11 bases had no gene match. Per the germline V gene, CDR1 is SGHVS and CDR2 is FQNEAQ. The chain's CDR3 is CASSLFRDRGRQPQHF. The CDR3 DNA follows: TGTGCCAGCAGCCTATTCCGGGACAGGGGTAGACAGCCCCAGCATTTT.

The rearrangement links TRBV19 to TRBJ1-2; D might be TRBD1 (5 bases). The CDR3 spans 12 residues. V dropped 7 bases and J dropped 5 bases, with 11 bases sitting between them. Germline CDR1 and CDR2: LNHDA and SQIVND (reference sequence). Here the CDR3 reads CASIQGFYGYTF. The CDR3 DNA is TGTGCCAGTATTCAGGGTTTTTATGGCTACACCTTC.

This chain uses TRBV28 with TRBJ2-5, with TRBD2 matching over 11 bases. Germline V gene sequence: CDR1 MDHEN, CDR2 SYDVKM. CDR3 length equals 19 residues. Losses at the gene ends were 5 bases for V and 5 bases for J; bases not matched to a gene: 19. The CDR3 loop is CASSHPSGGRPQPRETQYF. DNA of the CDR3: TGTGCCAGCAGTCATCCTAGCGGGGGGCGACCCCAGCCCCGGGAGACCCAGTACTTC.

This clone was detected a few times. The chain combines TRBV5-6 with TRBJ2-5; D perhaps matches TRBD2 (5 bases). V was shortened by 2 bases and J by 2 bases, with 10 bases between the two germline ends. This CDR3 comprises 14 residues. From germline, CDR1 is SGHDT and CDR2 YYEEEE. CDR3 loop: CASSLPSGQETQYF. CDR3 in DNA: TGTGCCAGCAGCTTACCCTCGGGGCAAGAGACCCAGTACTTC.

This clone was seen a handful of times. V and J are TRBV29-1 and TRBJ2-7, with D perhaps TRBD1 (6 bases). Germline V gene data show CDR1 as SQVTM and CDR2 as ANQGSEA. The length of the CDR3 is 12 residues. The ends were cut back, 2 bases at V and 3 bases at J, with 8 bases in the middle. The CDR3 is CSVERGGYEQYF. CDR3 nucleotides: TGCAGCGTTGAAAGAGGGGGCTACGAGCAGTACTTC.

The rearrangement joins TRBV19 to TRBJ1-5, with no clear D. The germline CDR1 and CDR2 sequences are LNHDA and SQIVND (reference sequence). Trimming removed 7 bases from V and 2 bases from J, with 9 bases in between. There are 13 residues in the CDR3. The CDR3 bases are TGTGCCAGTACCCCGTTCGGCAATCAGCCCCAGCATTTT. Amino acids: CASTPFGNQPQHF.

The gene calls are TRBV4-1 and TRBJ1-4; D is undetermined. V lost 0 bases to trimming and J lost 2 bases, with 7 bases between them. Looked up from germline, CDR1 is MGHRA and CDR2 is YSYEKL. This CDR3 has 15 amino acids. CDR3: CASSQDESTNEKLFF. The CDR3 DNA reads as TGCGCCAGCAGCCAAGATGAGTCCACTAATGAAAAACTGTTTTTT.

This clone was observed a few times. The chain employs TRBV10-1 and TRBJ1-4, with TRBD1 identical over 10 bases. The germline V gene has CDR1 WNHNN and CDR2 SYGVQD (reference sequence). The CDR3 length is 15 residues. The J segment lost 6 bases and the V segment lost 8 bases, leaving 9 bases of the junction unmatched. The CDR3 is CASRYRTGGDEKLFF. In DNA, the CDR3 is TGCGCCAGCCGCTACCGGACAGGGGGGGATGAAAAACTGTTTTTT.

This chain links TRBV30 with TRBJ1-6, with D unclear. There are 14 residues in the CDR3. Germline assignment: CDR1 GTSNPN and CDR2 SVGIG (reference sequence). V was trimmed by 8 bases and J by 7 bases, leaving 18 bases between them. The CDR3 region has the DNA TGTGCCCTTCCCCCGGCAGGCCGGAATTCACCCCTCCACTTT. It yields the protein CALPPAGRNSPLHF. The complete variable domain, with remaining parts taken from reference TRBV30 and TRBJ1-6, reads SQTIHQWPATLVQPVGSPLSLECTVEGTSNPNLYWYRQAAGRGLQLLFYSVGIGQISSEVPQNLSASRPQDRQFILSSKKLLLSDSGFYLCALPPAGRNSPLHFGNGTRLTVT.

This chain links TRBV9 with TRBJ2-1; tentatively, D is TRBD2 (5 bases). V was trimmed by 0 bases and J by 1 base, leaving 8 bases between them. Germline V gives CDR1 SGDLS, CDR2 YYNGEE. The CDR3 length is 15 residues. The CDR3 nucleotides read TGTGCCAGCAGCGTAGACGAGCGGTCCTACAATGAGCAGTTCTTC. It is translated as CASSVDERSYNEQFF.

The J gene is TRBJ2-7, the V gene TRBV13; 10 bases line up with TRBD1. This CDR3 comprises 18 residues. Unmatched junction bases numbered 14, after V lost 6 bases and J lost 0 bases. Germline V gives CDR1 PRHDT, CDR2 FYEKMQ (reference sequence). The CDR3 coding sequence is TGTGCCAGCAGGGGACGTGACAGGGGGCCTATTCCCTCCTACGAGCAGTACTTC. This encodes CASRGRDRGPIPSYEQYF.

In its sample, this clone was seen once. The chain links TRBV5-1 to TRBJ1-4, with 7 nucleotides matching TRBD1. This CDR3 comprises 14 residues. Per the germline V gene, CDR1 is SGHRS and CDR2 is YFSETQ. The trim removed 4 bases at V and 7 bases at J, leaving 7 bases unmatched. Written as DNA, the CDR3 is TGCGCCAGCAGCCCACAGGGGTTGAGTGAAAAACTGTTTTTT. Amino acid sequence: CASSPQGLSEKLFF.

The chain links TRBV9 to TRBJ1-2, with 8 bases aligning to TRBD1. Germline V gene sequence: CDR1 SGDLS, CDR2 YYNGEE. CDR3 length equals 15 residues. V was pared by 0 bases and J by 8 bases, with 9 bases of the junction left unmatched. CDR3 in amino acids: CASSVALGTGRGYTF. The DNA of the CDR3 is TGTGCCAGCAGCGTAGCGCTGGGGACAGGACGGGGCTACACCTTC.

The J gene is TRBJ1-1, the V gene TRBV4-1, with a possible D match to TRBD1 (6 bases). The V gene lost 8 bases and the J gene lost 8 bases, with 9 bases spanning the gap. In germline, CDR1 is MGHRA, CDR2 YSYEKL. This CDR3 is 10 amino acids long. DNA of the CDR3: TGCGCCAGCTACGGGACAGAAGCTTTCTTT. Its translation: CASYGTEAFF.

The chain employs TRBV5-5 and TRBJ1-1; 11 nucleotides match TRBD1. This CDR3 is 17 amino acids long. With 2 bases clipped from V and 3 bases from J, the junction kept 9 bases outside the gene matches. Germline values: CDR1 SGHKS, CDR2 YYEKEE (reference sequence). CDR3 nucleotides: TGTGCCAGCAGCTTAGCCTGGACAGGGGGCTGGGACACTGAAGCTTTCTTT. It translates to CASSLAWTGGWDTEAFF.

V and J are TRBV19 and TRBJ1-1; no clear D. CDR1 is LNHDA, CDR2 SQIVND, per germline (reference sequence). V lost 4 bases and J 2 bases, leaving 8 bases between the germline ends. The CDR3 covers 13 residues. Here the CDR3 DNA reads TGTGCCAGTAGTACGGGAGGAAACACTGAAGCTTTCTTT. It yields the protein CASSTGGNTEAFF.

Here the CDR3 reads CASVPGQIGEQYF. Here the CDR3 DNA reads TGTGCCAGCGTTCCGGGACAGATAGGCGAGCAGTACTTC. The rearrangement joins TRBV6-6 to TRBJ2-5, with 7 bases lining up with TRBD1. The end of the DNA aligns better with TRBJ2-7, so the J call may be wrong. The CDR3 runs to 13 residues. The germline CDR1 and CDR2 sequences are MNHNY and SVGAGI (reference sequence).

Only a few counts were recorded for this clone. The chain is built from TRBV27 and TRBJ2-2, with unresolved D. V was shortened by 6 bases and J by 5 bases, with 4 bases between the two germline ends. The germline gives CDR1 MNHEY, CDR2 SMNVEV (reference sequence). The CDR3 length is 11 residues. CDR3 in DNA: TGTGCCAGCAGCAATACCGGGGAGCTGTTTTTT. Its translation: CASSNTGELFF.

The chain carries TRBV10-1 and TRBJ2-5; TRBD1 aligns across 9 bases. This CDR3 comprises 15 residues. Germline trimming cut 5 bases from V and 2 bases from J; bases unmatched to any gene: 6. From germline, CDR1 is WNHNN and CDR2 SYGVQD (reference sequence). CDR3: CASSSSGTGQETQYF. CDR3 DNA sequence: TGCGCCAGCAGTTCATCAGGGACAGGGCAAGAGACCCAGTACTTC.

This chain joins TRBV6-1 and TRBJ1-1, with D tentatively TRBD1 (6 bases). This CDR3 is built from 15 residues. The germline V and J ends were trimmed by 2 bases and 5 bases, with 15 bases remaining between them. Looked up from germline, CDR1 is MNHNS and CDR2 is SASEGT. In DNA, the CDR3 is TGTGCCAGCAGTGAATGGGGGCAGGGAGGGACTGAAGCTTTCTTT. Translating gives CASSEWGQGGTEAFF.

This clone was counted a single time. The genes are TRBV5-1 and TRBJ2-7; perhaps TRBD1 as D (6 bases). Trimming left V 2 bases short and J 1 base short, with 16 bases between. The germline CDR1 and CDR2 sequences are SGHRS and YFSETQ. The CDR3 is 16 amino acids. The CDR3 spells CASSFDPGERSYEQYF. CDR3 coding DNA: TGCGCCAGCAGCTTCGATCCAGGGGAGAGGTCCTACGAGCAGTACTTC.

This chain joins TRBV2 and TRBJ1-1; tentatively, D is TRBD1 (5 bases). The CDR3 consists of 13 residues. Germline values: CDR1 SNHLY, CDR2 FYNNEI. V was cut by 6 bases and J by 1 base, with 9 bases left in between. The CDR3, as DNA: TGTGCCAGCAGCCCGGACACGAACACTGAAGCTTTCTTT. Its translation: CASSPDTNTEAFF.

This clone showed up just a few times. The V call is TRBV6-4, the J call TRBJ1-3, with D possibly matching TRBD1 (6 bases). Per germline, CDR1 MRHNA and CDR2 SNTAGT. Trimming took 7 bases from V and 4 from J, leaving 14 bases between them. The CDR3 totals 14 residues. The CDR3 DNA reads TGTGCCAGCAAACAGGGAGTGGGAGGAAACACCATATATTTT. This sequence encodes CASKQGVGGNTIYF.

V is TRBV10-2 and J is TRBJ1-1; D gene unclear. Between the trimmed V and J ends, which lost 3 bases and 0 bases, there was a span of 8 bases. Germline CDR1 and CDR2: WSHSY and SAAADI. This CDR3 is 14 amino acids long. CDR3 region: CASSDASMNTEAFF. The CDR3 DNA is TGCGCCAGCAGTGACGCGTCCATGAACACTGAAGCTTTCTTT.

This CDR3 is CASHTSAGLYEQYF. The CDR3 DNA sequence: TGTGCCAGCCATACATCGGCAGGGCTCTACGAGCAGTACTTC. The gene calls are TRBV28 and TRBJ2-7, with D possibly being TRBD1 (5 bases). The CDR3 runs 14 residues. Germline V gives CDR1 MDHEN, CDR2 SYDVKM. V was cut by 8 bases and J by 3 bases, with 17 bases left in between.

The chain recombines TRBV7-6 with TRBJ2-1; 12 positions agree with TRBD2. V shed 5 bases and J 7 bases; nucleotides not matched to a gene: 6. The CDR3 has 15 amino acids. Looked up from germline, CDR1 is SGHVS and CDR2 is FNYEAQ. The CDR3 spells CASSSLAGGLNEQFF. The CDR3 DNA reads as TGTGCCAGCAGCAGCCTAGCGGGGGGGCTTAATGAGCAGTTCTTC.